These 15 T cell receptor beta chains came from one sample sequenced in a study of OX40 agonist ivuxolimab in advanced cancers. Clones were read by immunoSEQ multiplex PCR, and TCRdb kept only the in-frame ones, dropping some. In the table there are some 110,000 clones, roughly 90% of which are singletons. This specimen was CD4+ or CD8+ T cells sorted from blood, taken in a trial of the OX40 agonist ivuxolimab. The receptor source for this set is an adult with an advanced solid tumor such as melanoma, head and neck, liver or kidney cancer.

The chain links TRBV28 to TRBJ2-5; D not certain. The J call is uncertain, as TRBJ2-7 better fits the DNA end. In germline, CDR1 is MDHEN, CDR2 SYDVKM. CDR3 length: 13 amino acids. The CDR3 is CASSSTTLYEQYF. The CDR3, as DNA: TGTGCCAGCAGTTCCACCACCCTCTACGAGCAGTACTTC.

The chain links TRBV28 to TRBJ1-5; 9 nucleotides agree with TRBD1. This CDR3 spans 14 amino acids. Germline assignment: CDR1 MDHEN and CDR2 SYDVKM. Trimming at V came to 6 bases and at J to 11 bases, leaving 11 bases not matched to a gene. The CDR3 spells CASSPTGGGVTQHF. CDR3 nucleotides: TGTGCCAGCAGCCCTACAGGGGGCGGCGTGACCCAGCATTTT.

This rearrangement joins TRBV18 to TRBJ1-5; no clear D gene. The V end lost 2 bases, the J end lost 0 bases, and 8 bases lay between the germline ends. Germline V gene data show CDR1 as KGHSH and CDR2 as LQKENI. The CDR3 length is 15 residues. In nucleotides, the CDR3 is TGTGCCAGCTCACCATCGGGAACTAGCAATCAGCCCCAGCATTTT. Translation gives CASSPSGTSNQPQHF.

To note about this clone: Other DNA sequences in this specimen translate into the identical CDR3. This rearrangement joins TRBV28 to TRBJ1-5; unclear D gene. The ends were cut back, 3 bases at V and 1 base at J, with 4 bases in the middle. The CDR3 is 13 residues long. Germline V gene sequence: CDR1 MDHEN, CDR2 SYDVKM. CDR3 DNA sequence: TGTGCCAGCAGTTTCGGCAGCAATCAGCCCCAGCATTTT. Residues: CASSFGSNQPQHF.

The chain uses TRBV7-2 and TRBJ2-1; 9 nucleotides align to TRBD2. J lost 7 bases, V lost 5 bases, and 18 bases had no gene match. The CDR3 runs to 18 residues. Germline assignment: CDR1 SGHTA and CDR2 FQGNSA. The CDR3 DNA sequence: TGTGCCAGCAGCCAACCGACAGCTACTAGCGGGCATTATAATGAGCAGTTCTTC. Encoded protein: CASSQPTATSGHYNEQFF. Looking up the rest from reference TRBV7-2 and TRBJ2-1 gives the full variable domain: GAGVSQSPSNKVTEKGKDVELRCDPISGHTALYWYRQSLGQGLEFLIYFQGNSAPDKSGLPSDRFSAERTGGSVSTLTIQRTQQEDSAVYLCASSQPTATSGHYNEQFFGPGTRLTVL.

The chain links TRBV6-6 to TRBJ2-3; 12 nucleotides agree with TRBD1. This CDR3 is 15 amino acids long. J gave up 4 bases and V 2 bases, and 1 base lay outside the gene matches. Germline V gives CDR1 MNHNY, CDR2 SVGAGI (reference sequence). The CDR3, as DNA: TGTGCCAGCAGTTACGGGACAGGGGGCGCAGATACGCAGTATTTT. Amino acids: CASSYGTGGADTQYF.

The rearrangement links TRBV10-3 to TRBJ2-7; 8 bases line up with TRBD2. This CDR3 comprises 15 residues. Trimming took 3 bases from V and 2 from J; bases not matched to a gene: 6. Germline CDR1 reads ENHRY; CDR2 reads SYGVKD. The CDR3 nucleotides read TGTGCCATCAGTGACCCCGGCGGGGGGACCTACGAGCAGTACTTC. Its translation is CAISDPGGGTYEQYF.

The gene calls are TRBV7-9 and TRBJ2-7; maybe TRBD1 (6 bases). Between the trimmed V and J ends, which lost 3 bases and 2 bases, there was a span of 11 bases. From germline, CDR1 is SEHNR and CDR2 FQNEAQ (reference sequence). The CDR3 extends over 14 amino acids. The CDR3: CASSFTQGTYEQYF. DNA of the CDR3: TGTGCCAGCAGCTTTACCCAGGGGACCTACGAGCAGTACTTC.

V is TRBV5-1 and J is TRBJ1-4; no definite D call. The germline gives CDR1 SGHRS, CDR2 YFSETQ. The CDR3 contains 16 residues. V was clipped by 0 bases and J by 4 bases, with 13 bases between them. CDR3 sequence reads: CASSLVVGGGNEKLFF. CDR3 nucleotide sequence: TGCGCCAGCAGCTTGGTCGTCGGCGGTGGTAATGAAAAACTGTTTTTT.

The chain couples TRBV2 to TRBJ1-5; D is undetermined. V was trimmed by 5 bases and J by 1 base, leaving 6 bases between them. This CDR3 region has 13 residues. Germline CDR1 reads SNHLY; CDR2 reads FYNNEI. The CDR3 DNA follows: TGTGCCAGCAGTTTGGACAGCAATCAGCCCCAGCATTTT. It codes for CASSLDSNQPQHF.

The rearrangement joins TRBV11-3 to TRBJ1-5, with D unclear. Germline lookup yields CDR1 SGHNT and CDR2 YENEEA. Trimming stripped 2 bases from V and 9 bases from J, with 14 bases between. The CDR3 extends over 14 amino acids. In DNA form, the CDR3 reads TGTGCCAGCAGCTTATCATCCGGGATTGGGCCCCAGCATTTT. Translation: CASSLSSGIGPQHF.

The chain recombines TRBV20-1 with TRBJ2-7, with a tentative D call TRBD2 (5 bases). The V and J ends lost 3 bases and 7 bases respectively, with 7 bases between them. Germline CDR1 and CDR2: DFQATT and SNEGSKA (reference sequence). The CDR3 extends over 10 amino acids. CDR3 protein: CSASGVEQYF. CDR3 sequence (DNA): TGCAGTGCTAGCGGGGTTGAGCAGTACTTC.

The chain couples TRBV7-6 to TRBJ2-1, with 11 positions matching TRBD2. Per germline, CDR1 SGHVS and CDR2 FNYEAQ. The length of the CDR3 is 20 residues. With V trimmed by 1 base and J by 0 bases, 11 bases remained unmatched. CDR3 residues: CASSLDGRSGRVDSYNEQFF. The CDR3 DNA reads TGTGCCAGCAGCTTAGACGGGCGTAGCGGGAGGGTAGACTCCTACAATGAGCAGTTCTTC.

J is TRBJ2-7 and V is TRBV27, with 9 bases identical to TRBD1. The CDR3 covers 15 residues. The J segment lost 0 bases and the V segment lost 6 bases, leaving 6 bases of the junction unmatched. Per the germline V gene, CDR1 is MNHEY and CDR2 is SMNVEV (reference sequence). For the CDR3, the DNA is TGTGCCAGCAGGAGAGGACAGGGGAGCTCCTACGAGCAGTACTTC. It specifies CASRRGQGSSYEQYF.

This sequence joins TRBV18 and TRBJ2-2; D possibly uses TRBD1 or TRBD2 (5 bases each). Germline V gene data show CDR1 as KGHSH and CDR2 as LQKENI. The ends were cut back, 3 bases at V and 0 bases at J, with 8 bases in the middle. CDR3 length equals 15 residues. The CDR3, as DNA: TGTGCCAGCTCACCCCGGGGCACGAACACCGGGGAGCTGTTTTTT. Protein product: CASSPRGTNTGELFF. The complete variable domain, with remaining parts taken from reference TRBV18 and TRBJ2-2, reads NAGVMQNPRHLVRRRGQEARLRCSPMKGHSHVYWYRQLPEEGLKFMVYLQKENIIDESGMPKERFSAEFPKEGPSILRIQQVVRGDSAAYFCASSPRGTNTGELFFGEGSRLTVL.